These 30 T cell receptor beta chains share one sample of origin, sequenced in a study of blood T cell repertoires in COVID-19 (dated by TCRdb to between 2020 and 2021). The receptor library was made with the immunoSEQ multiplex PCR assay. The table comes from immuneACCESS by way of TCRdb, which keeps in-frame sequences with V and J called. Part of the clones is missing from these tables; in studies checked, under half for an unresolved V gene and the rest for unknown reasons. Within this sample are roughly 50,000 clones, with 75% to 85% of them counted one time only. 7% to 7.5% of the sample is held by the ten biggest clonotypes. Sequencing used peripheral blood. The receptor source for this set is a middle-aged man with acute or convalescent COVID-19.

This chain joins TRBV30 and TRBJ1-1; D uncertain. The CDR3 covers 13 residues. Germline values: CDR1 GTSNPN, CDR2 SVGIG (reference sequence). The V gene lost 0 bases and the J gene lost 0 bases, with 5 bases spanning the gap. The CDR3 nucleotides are TGTGCCTGGAGTGTGGCGGTGAACACTGAAGCTTTCTTT. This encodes CAWSVAVNTEAFF.

CDR3 sequence: CASSLSGYEQYF. The DNA of the CDR3 is TGTGCCAGCAGCCTTAGCGGTTACGAGCAGTACTTC. This chain joins TRBV14 and TRBJ2-7, with D tentatively TRBD2 (6 bases). Trimming left V 4 bases short and J 4 bases short, with 8 bases between. Germline V CDR1 and CDR2: SGHDN, FVKESK. The CDR3 runs 12 residues.

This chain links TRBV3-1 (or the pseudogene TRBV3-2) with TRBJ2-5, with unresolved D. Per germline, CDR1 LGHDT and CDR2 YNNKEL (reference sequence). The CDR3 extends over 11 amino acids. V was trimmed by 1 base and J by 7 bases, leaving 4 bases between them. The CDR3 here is CASSQAGTQYF. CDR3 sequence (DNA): TGTGCCAGCAGCCAAGCGGGGACCCAGTACTTC.

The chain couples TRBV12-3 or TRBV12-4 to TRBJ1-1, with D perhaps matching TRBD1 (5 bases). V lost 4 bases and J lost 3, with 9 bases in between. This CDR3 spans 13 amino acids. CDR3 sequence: CASSYRQYTEAFF. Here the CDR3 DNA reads TGTGCCAGCAGTTACAGGCAGTACACTGAAGCTTTCTTT.

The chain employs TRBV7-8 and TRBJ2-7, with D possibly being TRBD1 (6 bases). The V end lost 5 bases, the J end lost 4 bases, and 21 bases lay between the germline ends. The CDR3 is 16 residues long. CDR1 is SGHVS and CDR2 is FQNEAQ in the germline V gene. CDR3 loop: CASSVARGLFVYEQYF. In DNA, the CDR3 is TGTGCCAGCAGCGTTGCTAGGGGGTTATTTGTTTACGAGCAGTACTTC.

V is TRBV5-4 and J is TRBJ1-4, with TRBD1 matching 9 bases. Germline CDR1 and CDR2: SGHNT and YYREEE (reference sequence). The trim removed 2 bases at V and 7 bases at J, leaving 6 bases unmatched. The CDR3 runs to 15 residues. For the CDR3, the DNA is TGTGCCAGCAGCTTACACAGGGGGCAAACTGAAAAACTGTTTTTT. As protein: CASSLHRGQTEKLFF.

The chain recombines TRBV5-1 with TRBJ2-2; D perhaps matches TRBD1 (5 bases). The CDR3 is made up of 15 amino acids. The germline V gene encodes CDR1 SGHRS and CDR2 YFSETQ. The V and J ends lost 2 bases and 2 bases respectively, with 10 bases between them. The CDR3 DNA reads TGCGCCAGCAGCTTCCGACAGTACAACACCGGGGAGCTGTTTTTT. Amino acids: CASSFRQYNTGELFF. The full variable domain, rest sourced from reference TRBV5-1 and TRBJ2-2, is KAGVTQTPRYLIKTRGQQVTLSCSPISGHRSVSWYQQTPGQGLQFLFEYFSETQRNKGNFPGRFSGRQFSNSRSEMNVSTLELGDSALYLCASSFRQYNTGELFFGEGSRLTVL.

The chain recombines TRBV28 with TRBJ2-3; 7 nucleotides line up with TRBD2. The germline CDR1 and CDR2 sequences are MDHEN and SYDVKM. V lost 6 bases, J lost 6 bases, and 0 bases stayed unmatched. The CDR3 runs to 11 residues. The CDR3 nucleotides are TGTGCCAGCAGCGGGGGGGATACGCAGTATTTT. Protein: CASSGGDTQYF.

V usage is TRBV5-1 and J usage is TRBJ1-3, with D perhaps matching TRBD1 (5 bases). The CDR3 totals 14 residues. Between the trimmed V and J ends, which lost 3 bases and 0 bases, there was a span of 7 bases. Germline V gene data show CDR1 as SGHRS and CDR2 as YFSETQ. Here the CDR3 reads CASSSQASGNTIYF. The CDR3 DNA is TGCGCCAGCAGCTCACAGGCCTCTGGAAACACCATATATTTT. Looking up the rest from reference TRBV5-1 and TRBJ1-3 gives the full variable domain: KAGVTQTPRYLIKTRGQQVTLSCSPISGHRSVSWYQQTPGQGLQFLFEYFSETQRNKGNFPGRFSGRQFSNSRSEMNVSTLELGDSALYLCASSSQASGNTIYFGEGSWLTVV.

The CDR3 protein is CAISESEYYGYTF. CDR3 sequence (DNA): TGTGCCATCAGTGAGTCGGAGTACTATGGCTACACCTTC. The chain joins TRBV10-3 to TRBJ1-2, with no clear D. The V end lost 0 bases, the J end lost 3 bases, and 5 bases lay between the germline ends. Germline values: CDR1 ENHRY, CDR2 SYGVKD. The CDR3 runs 13 residues.

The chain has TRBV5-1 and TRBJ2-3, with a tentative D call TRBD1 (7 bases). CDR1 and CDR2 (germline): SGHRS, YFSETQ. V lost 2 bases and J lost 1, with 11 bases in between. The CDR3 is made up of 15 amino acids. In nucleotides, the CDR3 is TGCGCCAGCAGCTTCAGGGGGGAGCGCACAGATACGCAGTATTTT. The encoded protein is CASSFRGERTDTQYF.

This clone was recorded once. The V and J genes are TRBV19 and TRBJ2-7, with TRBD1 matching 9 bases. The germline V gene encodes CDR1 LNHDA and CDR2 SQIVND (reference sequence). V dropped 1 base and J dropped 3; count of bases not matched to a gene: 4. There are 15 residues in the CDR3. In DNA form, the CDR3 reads TGTGCCAGTAGTATAGTCGGGACAGGGAACTACGAGCAGTACTTC. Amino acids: CASSIVGTGNYEQYF.

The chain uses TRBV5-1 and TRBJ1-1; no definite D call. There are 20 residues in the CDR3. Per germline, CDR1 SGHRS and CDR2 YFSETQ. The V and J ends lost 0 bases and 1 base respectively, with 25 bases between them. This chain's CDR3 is CASSLDPGIEPNRKNTEAFF. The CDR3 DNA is TGCGCCAGCAGCTTGGACCCCGGGATTGAGCCGAACCGAAAGAACACTGAAGCTTTCTTT.

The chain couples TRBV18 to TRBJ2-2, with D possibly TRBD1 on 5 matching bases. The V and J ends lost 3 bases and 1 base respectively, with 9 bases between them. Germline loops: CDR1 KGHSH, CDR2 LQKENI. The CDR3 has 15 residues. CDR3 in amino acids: CASSPGQGNTGELFF. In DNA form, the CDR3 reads TGTGCCAGCTCACCCGGACAAGGGAACACCGGGGAGCTGTTTTTT.

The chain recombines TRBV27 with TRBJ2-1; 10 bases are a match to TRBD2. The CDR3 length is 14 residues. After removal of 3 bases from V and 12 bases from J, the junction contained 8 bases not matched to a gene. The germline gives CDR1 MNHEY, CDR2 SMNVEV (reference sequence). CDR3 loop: CASSFRTSGSAQFF. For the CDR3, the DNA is TGTGCCAGCAGTTTTAGGACTAGCGGTTCTGCGCAGTTCTTC.

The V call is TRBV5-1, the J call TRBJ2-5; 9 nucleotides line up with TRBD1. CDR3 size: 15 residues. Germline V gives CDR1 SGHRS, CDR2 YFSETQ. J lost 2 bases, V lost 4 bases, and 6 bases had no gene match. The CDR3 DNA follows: TGCGCCAGCAGCCGTACAGGGGGCGGACAAGAGACCCAGTACTTC. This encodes CASSRTGGGQETQYF.

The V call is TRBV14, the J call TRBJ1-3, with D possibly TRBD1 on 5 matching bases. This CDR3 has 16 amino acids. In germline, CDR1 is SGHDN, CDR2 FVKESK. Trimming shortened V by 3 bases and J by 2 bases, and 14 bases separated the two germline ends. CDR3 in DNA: TGTGCCAGCAGCCAGGCGCAAGGGGTTCCTGGAAACACCATATATTTT. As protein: CASSQAQGVPGNTIYF.

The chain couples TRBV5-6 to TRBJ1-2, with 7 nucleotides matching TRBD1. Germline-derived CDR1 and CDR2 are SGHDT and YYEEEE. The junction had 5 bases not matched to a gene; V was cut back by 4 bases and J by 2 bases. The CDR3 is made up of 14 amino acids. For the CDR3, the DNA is TGTGCCAGCAGCACGGACAGGCGAAACTATGGCTACACCTTC. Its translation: CASSTDRRNYGYTF.

The CDR3 DNA follows: TGTGCCAGCTCAGCGGACAGGGCTGAAAATTTAGACGAGCAGTACTTC. Amino acid sequence: CASSADRAENLDEQYF. This sequence joins TRBV18 and TRBJ2-7; 8 bases agree with TRBD1. The CDR3 runs to 16 residues. J lost 5 bases, V lost 5 bases, and 14 bases had no gene match. The germline V gene has CDR1 KGHSH and CDR2 LQKENI.

This CDR3 reads CASSYGRSNEQFF. The DNA of the CDR3 is TGTGCCAGCAGTTACGGCAGAAGCAATGAGCAGTTCTTC. This chain uses TRBV6-5 with TRBJ2-1, with D unclear. Germline CDR1 is MNHEY and CDR2 is SVGAGI. This CDR3 contains 13 residues. Trimming took off 2 bases at V and 6 bases at J, with 8 bases between the two ends.

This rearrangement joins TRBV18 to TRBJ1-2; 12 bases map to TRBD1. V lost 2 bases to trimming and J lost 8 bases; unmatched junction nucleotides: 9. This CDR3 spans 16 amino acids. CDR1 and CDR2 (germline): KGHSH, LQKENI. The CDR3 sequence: CASSPSGTGGAEGYTF. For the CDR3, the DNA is TGTGCCAGCTCACCATCCGGGACAGGGGGCGCGGAGGGCTACACCTTC.

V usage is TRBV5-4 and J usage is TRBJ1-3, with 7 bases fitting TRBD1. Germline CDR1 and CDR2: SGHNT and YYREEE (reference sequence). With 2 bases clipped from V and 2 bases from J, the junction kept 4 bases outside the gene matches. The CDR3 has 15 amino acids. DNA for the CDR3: TGTGCCAGCAGCTTTGACCAGGGGGCTGGAAACACCATATATTTT. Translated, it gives CASSFDQGAGNTIYF.

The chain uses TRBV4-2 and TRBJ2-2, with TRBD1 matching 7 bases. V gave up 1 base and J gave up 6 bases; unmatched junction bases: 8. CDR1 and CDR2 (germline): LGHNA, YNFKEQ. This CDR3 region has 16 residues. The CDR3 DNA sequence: TGTGCCAGCAGCCAAGTTATTACGGGACAGCCCGGGGAGCTGTTTTTT. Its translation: CASSQVITGQPGELFF.

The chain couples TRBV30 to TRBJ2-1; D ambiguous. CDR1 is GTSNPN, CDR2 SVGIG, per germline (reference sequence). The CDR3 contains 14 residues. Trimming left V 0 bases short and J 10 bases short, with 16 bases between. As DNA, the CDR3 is TGTGCCTGGAGTGTAGCCCTGGTGGCAGGCGAGCAGTTCTTC. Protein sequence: CAWSVALVAGEQFF.

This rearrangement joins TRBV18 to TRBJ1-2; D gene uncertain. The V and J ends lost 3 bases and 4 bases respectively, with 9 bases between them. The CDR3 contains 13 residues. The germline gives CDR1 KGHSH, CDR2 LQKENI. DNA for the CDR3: TGTGCCAGCTCACCCACCGAGGGCTATGGCTACACCTTC. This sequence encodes CASSPTEGYGYTF.

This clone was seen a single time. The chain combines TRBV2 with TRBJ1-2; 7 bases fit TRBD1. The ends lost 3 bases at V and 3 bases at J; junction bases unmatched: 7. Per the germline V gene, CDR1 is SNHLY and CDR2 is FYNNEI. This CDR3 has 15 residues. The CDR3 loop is CASSEGRGIYYGYTF. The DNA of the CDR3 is TGTGCCAGCAGTGAGGGCAGGGGGATTTACTATGGCTACACCTTC.

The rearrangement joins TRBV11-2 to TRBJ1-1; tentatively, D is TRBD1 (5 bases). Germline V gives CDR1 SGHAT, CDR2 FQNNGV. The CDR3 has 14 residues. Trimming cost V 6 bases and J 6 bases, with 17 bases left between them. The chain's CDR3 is CASRTSLQGAEAFF. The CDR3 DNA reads TGTGCCAGCAGGACGTCCCTCCAGGGCGCTGAAGCTTTCTTT.

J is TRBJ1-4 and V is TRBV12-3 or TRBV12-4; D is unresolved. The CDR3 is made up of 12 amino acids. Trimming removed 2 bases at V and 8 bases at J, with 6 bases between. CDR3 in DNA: TGTGCCAGCAGTTTATTCGGGGAAAAACTGTTTTTT. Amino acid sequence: CASSLFGEKLFF.

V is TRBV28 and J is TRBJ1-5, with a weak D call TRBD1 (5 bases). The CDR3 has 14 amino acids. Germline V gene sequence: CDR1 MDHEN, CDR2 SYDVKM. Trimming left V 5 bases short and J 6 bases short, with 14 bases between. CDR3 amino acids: CASSKARVGQPQHF. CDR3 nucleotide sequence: TGTGCCAGCAGTAAAGCCAGGGTCGGTCAGCCCCAGCATTTT. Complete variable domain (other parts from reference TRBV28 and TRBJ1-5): DVKVTQSSRYLVKRTGEKVFLECVQDMDHENMFWYRQDPGLGLRLIYFSYDVKMKEKGDIPEGYSVSREKKERFSLILESASTNQTSMYLCASSKARVGQPQHFGDGTRLSIL.

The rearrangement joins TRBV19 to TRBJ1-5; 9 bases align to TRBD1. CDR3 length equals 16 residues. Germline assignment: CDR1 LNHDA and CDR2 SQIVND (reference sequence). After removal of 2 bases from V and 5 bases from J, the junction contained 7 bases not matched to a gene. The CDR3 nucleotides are TGTGCCAGTAGTATACTAACAGGGGGCTTCGATCAGCCCCAGCATTTT. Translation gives CASSILTGGFDQPQHF.